One and the same sample provided the 14 T cell receptor beta chains below, sequenced in a study of regulatory T cells in long-lasting Graves disease. Time point reported: newly diagnosed GD, antithyroid drugs for less than 3 months. Making the TCR library involved RNA that had been extracted from PBMCs. TCR beta libraries were built with iRepertoire HTBI primers and Arm-PCR of CDR3 regions. TCRdb reprocessed the multiplex PCR reads via MiXCR and lists one record per CDR3 protein. Among some 250,000 distinct CDR3 sequences listed, 15% to 20% were seen once. Separately, the same data were catalogued under a study of T cells in Graves' hyperthyroidism and ophthalmopathy.

This sample comprised peripheral blood mononuclear cells (PBMCs), obtained at new diagnosis, from a patient treated with antithyroid drugs. The source is a woman aged 25-40 years with Graves disease.

This clonotype was detected many times. The chain uses TRBV20-1 and TRBJ2-7; possible D gene TRBD2, 5 bases. V dropped 3 bases and J dropped 5 bases, with 11 bases sitting between them. The CDR3 extends over 12 amino acids. CDR1 is DFQATT and CDR2 is SNEGSKA in the germline V gene (reference sequence). The CDR3 protein is CSASLEAHEQYF. The CDR3 bases are TGCAGTGCTAGTCTGGAGGCCCACGAGCAGTACTTC.

This chain connects TRBV12-3 or TRBV12-4 to TRBJ2-6, with 9 bases identical to TRBD1. This CDR3 comprises 18 residues. Trimming at V came to 7 bases and at J to 0 bases, leaving 10 bases not matched to a gene. This chain's CDR3 is CASNNRGRGGSGANVLTF. CDR3 sequence (DNA): TGTGCCAGCAACAACAGGGGGCGGGGTGGCTCTGGGGCCAACGTCCTGACTTTC.

This clonotype showed up many times. CDR3 nucleotide sequence: TGTGCCAGCAGCTTAGGCCGGAAGAACTACGAGCAGTACTTC. It translates to CASSLGRKNYEQYF. The V call is TRBV13, the J call TRBJ2-7; unclear D gene. The length of the CDR3 is 14 residues. V lost 0 bases, J lost 3 bases, and 9 bases lay in between. Germline-derived CDR1 and CDR2 are PRHDT and FYEKMQ (reference sequence).

In its sample, this clonotype was seen many times. This chain links TRBV7-6 with TRBJ2-5, with TRBD2 matching 11 bases. The V gene end was trimmed by 1 base and the J gene end by 4 bases; junction bases not matched to a gene: 5. This CDR3 has 16 residues. From germline, CDR1 is SGHVS and CDR2 FNYEAQ. CDR3 nucleotide sequence: TGTGCCAGCAGCTTAGGAACAACTAGCGGGGGAGAGACCCAGTACTTC. Its protein product is CASSLGTTSGGETQYF.

This clonotype was seen repeatedly, ten times or more. V and J are TRBV2 and TRBJ1-2, with D perhaps TRBD1 (5 bases). V was clipped by 1 base and J by 3 bases, with 6 bases between them. CDR1 is SNHLY, CDR2 FYNNEI, per germline. The CDR3 extends over 13 amino acids. The CDR3 bases are TGTGCCAGCAGTGAAGGGGGCTACTATGGCTACACCTTC. This encodes CASSEGGYYGYTF.

This clonotype came up a few times. The V and J genes are TRBV27 and TRBJ2-7; 10 nucleotides align to TRBD2. CDR1 and CDR2 (germline): MNHEY, SMNVEV (reference sequence). V shed 5 bases and J 1 base; nucleotides not matched to a gene: 8. The length of the CDR3 is 16 residues. In DNA form, the CDR3 reads TGTGCCAGCAGTCCCTACCCTAGCGGGGGATCCTACGAGCAGTACTTC. Translated, it gives CASSPYPSGGSYEQYF.

This clonotype occurred many times. This rearrangement joins TRBV13 to TRBJ2-2; D may match TRBD1 or TRBD2 (6 bases each). Trimming took 5 bases from V and 4 from J, leaving 14 bases between them. Germline V gives CDR1 PRHDT, CDR2 FYEKMQ (reference sequence). The CDR3 runs 15 residues. The CDR3 nucleotides read TGTGCCAGCAGCCCGCCTCGGGGGCGCACCGGGGAGCTGTTTTTT. It is translated as CASSPPRGRTGELFF.

In this sample, this clonotype turned up a few times. A single base separates this from a much larger clone, so it may be a read error. The chain couples TRBV12-3 or TRBV12-4 to TRBJ2-7; D gene ambiguous. The CDR3 has 12 amino acids. The CDR3 protein is CTSSAGRYEQYF. CDR3 sequence (DNA): TGTACCAGCAGTGCCGGACGCTACGAGCAGTACTTC.

In its sample, this clonotype was seen many times. V and J are TRBV20-1 and TRBJ1-5, with a weak D call TRBD1 (5 bases). V gave up 1 base and J gave up 6 bases, with 10 bases separating them. CDR1 is DFQATT, CDR2 SNEGSKA, per germline (reference sequence). The CDR3 contains 13 residues. CDR3 loop: CSARGGASQPQHF. In DNA form, the CDR3 reads TGCAGTGCTAGAGGAGGGGCGAGTCAGCCCCAGCATTTT.

This clonotype was picked up a small number of times. This chain links TRBV5-6 with TRBJ1-2, with D possibly matching TRBD1 (6 bases). This CDR3 is built from 15 residues. Germline CDR1 reads SGHDT; CDR2 reads YYEEEE. The V gene lost 2 bases and the J gene lost 8 bases, with 19 bases spanning the gap. CDR3 sequence reads: CASSFSPTGREGYTF. CDR3 DNA sequence: TGTGCCAGCAGCTTCTCCCCCACAGGGAGAGAAGGCTACACCTTC.

This clonotype was recorded at least ten times. This chain links TRBV7-6 with TRBJ2-3; 12 bases line up with TRBD2. V lost 5 bases, J lost 5 bases, and 8 bases stayed unmatched. Germline CDR1 SGHVS, CDR2 FNYEAQ. CDR3 length: 16 residues. This CDR3 reads CASSPTSGGSGDTQYF. Written as DNA, the CDR3 is TGTGCCAGCAGCCCGACTAGCGGGGGATCCGGAGATACGCAGTATTTT.

This clonotype was found many times. The chain couples TRBV12-3 or TRBV12-4 to TRBJ2-1, with 11 bases lining up with TRBD2. Unmatched junction bases numbered 8, after V lost 10 bases and J lost 6 bases. The CDR3 contains 14 residues. The CDR3 protein is CATNLAGGRNEQFF. CDR3 bases: TGTGCCACCAATCTAGCGGGGGGCCGCAATGAGCAGTTCTTC.

This clonotype appeared many times. The rearrangement links TRBV3-1 to TRBJ1-1, with D unclear. In germline, CDR1 is LGHDT, CDR2 YNNKEL (reference sequence). V was trimmed by 0 bases and J by 1 base, leaving 12 bases between them. CDR3 length: 16 amino acids. CDR3 residues: CASSQDGGLRNTEAFF. The CDR3 DNA reads as TGTGCCAGCAGCCAAGATGGTGGACTGCGGAACACTGAAGCTTTCTTT.

This clonotype has more than one count but fewer than ten. A far bigger clonotype differs at one base, so this is likely a read error. V and J are TRBV7-2 and TRBJ2-5; D is unresolved. Germline V gene lookup returns CDR1 SGHTA and CDR2 FQGNSA. The CDR3 has 11 amino acids. V was shortened by 8 bases and J by 5 bases, with 9 bases between the two germline ends. This CDR3 is CASGSLETQYF. Here the CDR3 DNA reads TGTGCCAGCGGCTCCTTGGAGACCCAGTACTTC.